One TCR beta chain is described in this entry. The antigen remains undetermined. Germline V gives CDR1 SQVTM, CDR2 ANQGSEA. The CDR3 has 17 residues. Use of 60 Vbeta and 13 Jbeta primers characterized the PCR. The authors' processing: In a later analysis, of 70 million to 85 million unique beta chains, 9 million to 11 million appeared in at least two donors. The data were produced by immunoSEQ multiplex PCR, yet TCRdb's version contains in-frame clones alone and is incomplete. The V and J calls and clone size come from that table; D and trimming were worked out from the DNA. Of about 86,000 clones in the sample, about 80% were seen once. The sample is drawn from a study of cytomegalovirus exposure and HLA in healthy donors. Overall study findings and caveats: Specific recognition of CMV antigens was confirmed in vitro for three chains (all CMV-associated). Trimming of TCR beta V- and J-genes showed a link, identified in a later analysis, to a missense DCLRE1C variant.

Sample: PBMCs. The V call is TRBV29-1, the J call TRBJ2-6, with 11 bases that match TRBD1. This TCR was sampled from a female donor in good health and CMV-seronegative. The CDR3 nucleotides read TGCATCGCTGTGGACAGGGGGCTAACCTCTGGGGCCAACGTCCTGACTTTC. The encoded protein is CIAVDRGLTSGANVLTF.